These 8 T cell receptor beta chains were sequenced from one sample in a study of control samples from healthy donors and cancer patients. Method: immunoSEQ multiplex PCR; TCRdb's copy keeps in-frame clones and lacks some. Here the sample spans about 85,000 clones, just under 90% being singletons. Sequencing was carried out using blood. The receptors here all came from a man aged 50 or older in good health.

This clone was picked up a small number of times. The gene calls are TRBV7-9 and TRBJ1-2; 10 bases agree with TRBD1. Germline assignment: CDR1 SEHNR and CDR2 FQNEAQ (reference sequence). Trimming removed 5 bases from V and 7 bases from J; junction bases left unmatched: 7. The CDR3 is 14 residues long. CDR3 nucleotide sequence: TGTGCCAGCAGCCCACCTGGGGACAGGGGTGGCTACACCTTC. This encodes CASSPPGDRGGYTF.

This clone was counted a single time. The genes are TRBV11-3 and TRBJ2-1; 8 bases align to TRBD2. The junction had 8 bases not matched to a gene; V was cut back by 6 bases and J by 7 bases. This CDR3 has 14 amino acids. Germline CDR1 SGHNT, CDR2 YENEEA. This CDR3 reads CASSSGTRGNEQFF. DNA for the CDR3: TGTGCCAGCAGTTCCGGGACTAGGGGTAATGAGCAGTTCTTC. Combining the CDR3 with reference TRBV11-3 and TRBJ2-1 gives the whole variable domain EAGVVQSPRYKIIEKKQPVAFWCNPISGHNTLYWYLQNLGQGPELLIRYENEEAVDDSQLPKDRFSAERLKGVDSTLKIQPAELGDSAVYLCASSSGTRGNEQFFGPGTRLTVL.

V is TRBV11-1 and J is TRBJ1-4; weak D call: TRBD1 (6 bases). The CDR3 runs 16 residues. Germline CDR1 and CDR2: SGHAT and FQDESV (reference sequence). Trimming removed 5 bases from V and 0 bases from J, with 13 bases in between. The CDR3 bases are TGTGCCAGCAGCAGAGGACAGATTTCAACTAATGAAAAACTGTTTTTT. It specifies CASSRGQISTNEKLFF.

The rearrangement links TRBV20-1 to TRBJ1-2; D remains ambiguous. This CDR3 is built from 13 residues. V was trimmed by 3 bases and J by 6 bases, leaving 14 bases between them. Germline loops: CDR1 DFQATT, CDR2 SNEGSKA (reference sequence). CDR3 residues: CSASVRSLNGYTF. The CDR3 DNA follows: TGCAGTGCTAGTGTCAGGTCCTTGAATGGCTACACCTTC.

This clone was counted once. The chain combines TRBV5-5 with TRBJ1-1; D is uncertain. CDR1 and CDR2 from the germline V gene are SGHKS and YYEKEE (reference sequence). This CDR3 is 14 amino acids long. V was pared by 0 bases and J by 2 bases, with 8 bases between. CDR3 bases: TGTGCCAGCAGCTTGGAGCCCCTTAACACTGAAGCTTTCTTT. As protein: CASSLEPLNTEAFF.

The chain combines TRBV9 with TRBJ2-1; D gene unclear. The CDR3 loop spans 13 amino acids. Germline V gives CDR1 SGDLS, CDR2 YYNGEE. Trimming took off 4 bases at V and 4 bases at J, with 9 bases between the two ends. This CDR3 reads CASSSSHYNEQFF. CDR3 nucleotides: TGTGCCAGCAGCTCCTCTCATTACAATGAGCAGTTCTTC.

The rearrangement joins TRBV6-5 to TRBJ1-1, with TRBD1 identical over 12 bases. The trim removed 9 bases at V and 6 bases at J, leaving 5 bases unmatched. CDR1 and CDR2 from the germline V gene are MNHEY and SVGAGI. CDR3 length: 13 amino acids. DNA for the CDR3: TGTGCCAGTTCGGGACAGGGGGCGGCTGAAGCTTTCTTT. Its protein is CASSGQGAAEAFF.

V gene TRBV9 combines with J gene TRBJ1-1, with 9 nucleotides matching TRBD1. The CDR3 covers 15 residues. The V and J ends lost 5 bases and 1 base, in that order; junction bases with no gene match: 6. Germline-derived CDR1 and CDR2 are SGDLS and YYNGEE. The CDR3, as DNA: TGTGCCAGCAGTCGACAGGGGGATTCGAACACTGAAGCTTTCTTT. This codes for CASSRQGDSNTEAFF.